These 30 T cell receptor beta chains were all obtained from the same sample, sequenced in a study of blood T cell repertoires in COVID-19. Generated by immunoSEQ multiplex PCR, the TCRdb table keeps only in-frame clones and is missing some. The repertoire has about 170,000 clones, about 87% of them found once; the top ten carry roughly 24%. Sample: peripheral blood. All receptors derive from a man between 60 and 70 years old with acute or convalescent COVID-19.

The chain uses TRBV19 and TRBJ1-2; 7 bases match TRBD1. The germline V gene encodes CDR1 LNHDA and CDR2 SQIVND (reference sequence). The CDR3 contains 10 residues. After removal of 10 bases from V and 5 bases from J, the junction contained 1 base not matched to a gene. CDR3 DNA sequence: TGTGCCAAACAGGGGTATGGCTACACCTTC. Its translation: CAKQGYGYTF. Looking up the rest from reference TRBV19 and TRBJ1-2 gives the full variable domain: DGGITQSPKYLFRKEGQNVTLSCEQNLNHDAMYWYRQDPGQGLRLIYYSQIVNDFQKGDIAEGYSVSREKKESFPLTVTSAQKNPTAFYLCAKQGYGYTFGSGTRLTVV.

The sample holds one count of this clone. V usage is TRBV12-3 or TRBV12-4 and J usage is TRBJ1-2; D is uncertain. The CDR3 is 12 amino acids. The germline V and J ends were trimmed by 5 bases and 6 bases, with 10 bases remaining between them. CDR3 sequence (DNA): TGTGCCAGCAGTCCGAACACCAATGGCTACACCTTC. Residues: CASSPNTNGYTF.

The chain has TRBV18 and TRBJ1-6; 10 bases map to TRBD1. Germline CDR1 is KGHSH and CDR2 is LQKENI. The junction had 4 bases not matched to a gene; V was cut back by 4 bases and J by 10 bases. CDR3 length: 14 amino acids. CDR3 nucleotides: TGTGCCAGCTCACTCGACAGGGGGCGATCACCCCTCCACTTT. It codes for CASSLDRGRSPLHF.

V gene TRBV12-5 combines with J gene TRBJ1-3, with 9 bases aligning to TRBD1. With V trimmed by 2 bases and J by 7 bases, 15 bases remained unmatched. The CDR3 consists of 18 residues. The germline V gene has CDR1 LGHNT and CDR2 FRNRAP. As DNA, the CDR3 is TGTGCTAGTGGTTTGTTAATCCCCCGGGACAGGGTAGCGAACACCATATATTTT. Protein sequence: CASGLLIPRDRVANTIYF.

This rearrangement joins TRBV19 to TRBJ1-1, with 8 bases that match TRBD1. V lost 6 bases, J lost 0 bases, and 3 bases stayed unmatched. The CDR3 sequence is 14 residues long. CDR1 and CDR2 from the germline V gene are LNHDA and SQIVND (reference sequence). For the CDR3, the DNA is TGTGCCAGTAGCTGGACAGGGCTGAACACTGAAGCTTTCTTT. It codes for CASSWTGLNTEAFF.

The rearrangement joins TRBV11-3 to TRBJ2-2, with 9 positions matching TRBD2. The CDR3 runs 16 residues. V lost 2 bases, J lost 5 bases, and 6 bases stayed unmatched. The germline CDR1 and CDR2 sequences are SGHNT and YENEEA. The chain's CDR3 is CASSLMTAGGTGELFF. The CDR3 coding sequence is TGTGCCAGCAGCTTAATGACGGCGGGAGGGACCGGGGAGCTGTTTTTT.

The chain couples TRBV19 to TRBJ2-1, with TRBD1 identical over 7 bases. The trim removed 4 bases at V and 7 bases at J, leaving 4 bases unmatched. Germline CDR1 and CDR2: LNHDA and SQIVND (reference sequence). The CDR3 length is 13 residues. CDR3 sequence (DNA): TGTGCCAGTAGTAGACAGGGTCTGAATGAGCAGTTCTTC. It is translated as CASSRQGLNEQFF. Based on the CDR3 plus reference TRBV19 and TRBJ2-1, the full variable domain is DGGITQSPKYLFRKEGQNVTLSCEQNLNHDAMYWYRQDPGQGLRLIYYSQIVNDFQKGDIAEGYSVSREKKESFPLTVTSAQKNPTAFYLCASSRQGLNEQFFGPGTRLTVL.

V usage is TRBV7-2 and J usage is TRBJ1-4; unclear D gene. Trimming left V 2 bases short and J 4 bases short, with 8 bases between. The CDR3 is 14 residues long. CDR1 is SGHTA and CDR2 is FQGNSA in the germline V gene. The CDR3 spells CASSLTQINEKLFF. The CDR3 coding sequence is TGTGCCAGCAGCTTAACGCAGATTAATGAAAAACTGTTTTTT.

The chain combines TRBV4-3 with TRBJ1-2, with 10 bases matching TRBD1. The CDR3 is 15 amino acids. After removal of 5 bases from V and 0 bases from J, the junction contained 3 bases not matched to a gene. Per the germline V gene, CDR1 is LGHNA and CDR2 is YSLEER. Here the CDR3 reads CASSWDRGANYGYTF. CDR3 in DNA: TGCGCCAGCAGCTGGGACAGGGGAGCTAACTATGGCTACACCTTC.

The J gene is TRBJ2-7, the V gene TRBV6-5; 7 bases map to TRBD1. Germline-derived CDR1 and CDR2 are MNHEY and SVGAGI. The CDR3 spans 14 residues. J was trimmed by 4 bases and V by 4 bases; bases with no gene match: 7. CDR3 residues: CASSSTGQFYEQYV. DNA for the CDR3: TGTGCCAGCAGTTCTACGGGACAGTTTTACGAGCAGTACGTC.

V and J are TRBV21-1 and TRBJ1-5; TRBD1, the table's D call, lacks a check against the DNA. TRBV21-1 is noted as a pseudogene. The CDR3 spans 15 residues. CDR3 amino acids: CASRIWTDSNQPQHF. Written as DNA, the CDR3 is TGTGCCAGCAGAATCTGGACAGATAGCAATCAGCCCCAGCATTTT.

The J gene is TRBJ2-1, the V gene TRBV7-9; 10 bases are a match to TRBD2. This CDR3 spans 17 amino acids. Germline V CDR1 and CDR2: SEHNR, FQNEAQ (reference sequence). V trimming: 6 bases; J trimming: 5 bases; junction bases outside the gene matches: 13. The CDR3 reads CASRSGTSDPRDNEQFF. The DNA for the CDR3 is TGTGCCAGCAGATCCGGGACTAGCGATCCCCGCGACAATGAGCAGTTCTTC.

As regards this clone: A read error likely explains this, since a far larger clone differs by one base. J is TRBJ1-1 and V is TRBV7-8; D is undetermined. The V end was cut by 1 base, the J end by 1 base, with 4 bases between. The CDR3 consists of 13 residues. The germline V gene has CDR1 SGHVS and CDR2 FQNEAQ. CDR3 nucleotide sequence: TGTGCCAGCAGCTTAGTACAGAACACTGAAGCTTTCTTT. This encodes CASSLVQNTEAFF.

This chain uses TRBV6-5 with TRBJ1-2, with 9 positions matching TRBD1. The CDR3 extends over 13 amino acids. Per the germline V gene, CDR1 is MNHEY and CDR2 is SVGAGI. Losses at the gene ends were 7 bases for V and 10 bases for J; bases not matched to a gene: 10. CDR3 protein: CASTQGQGTDYTF. The CDR3 DNA reads as TGTGCCAGCACCCAGGGACAGGGCACAGACTACACCTTC.

The chain links TRBV7-6 to TRBJ2-1, with a possible D match to TRBD1 (6 bases). The germline V gene has CDR1 SGHVS and CDR2 FNYEAQ. V lost 3 bases, J lost 4 bases, and 7 bases lay in between. There are 13 residues in the CDR3. The CDR3 coding sequence is TGTGCCAGCAGCTTGGACAGTTACAATGAGCAGTTCTTC. Protein: CASSLDSYNEQFF. Using reference TRBV7-6 and TRBJ2-1 for the parts outside the CDR3, the full variable domain is GAGVSQSPRYKVTKRGQDVALRCDPISGHVSLYWYRQALGQGPEFLTYFNYEAQQDKSGLPNDRFSAERPEGSISTLTIQRTEQRDSAMYRCASSLDSYNEQFFGPGTRLTVL.

Written as DNA, the CDR3 is TGTGCTAGTGGTGTGACATTGAACACTGAAGCTTTCTTT. This gives the protein CASGVTLNTEAFF. This sequence joins TRBV12-5 and TRBJ1-1, with D uncertain. V shed 5 bases and J shed 0 bases, with 7 bases lying between them. CDR1 is LGHNT, CDR2 FRNRAP, per germline. The CDR3 loop spans 13 amino acids.

This chain joins TRBV5-6 and TRBJ2-6; 7 bases are shared with TRBD1. The CDR3 loop spans 19 amino acids. Trimming cost V 0 bases and J 0 bases; bases outside gene matches: 9. From germline, CDR1 is SGHDT and CDR2 YYEEEE. The CDR3 loop reads CASSLAGTAAFSGANVLTF. DNA for the CDR3: TGTGCCAGCAGCTTGGCAGGGACAGCGGCATTCTCTGGGGCCAACGTCCTGACTTTC.

The V and J genes are TRBV4-1 and TRBJ2-7; TRBD2 matches 8 bases. The CDR3 sequence is 17 residues long. Per germline, CDR1 MGHRA and CDR2 YSYEKL. V trimming: 1 base; J trimming: 2 bases; junction bases outside the gene matches: 10. CDR3 coding DNA: TGCGCCAGCAGCCAAGGCCGGGCCGTAGCGGGAACCTACGAGCAGTACTTC. This sequence encodes CASSQGRAVAGTYEQYF.

The chain employs TRBV24-1 and TRBJ2-3, with a possible D match to TRBD2 (5 bases). The V end was cut by 3 bases, the J end by 4 bases, with 10 bases between. Germline V gene data show CDR1 as KGHDR and CDR2 as SFDVKD. CDR3 size: 14 residues. CDR3 nucleotide sequence: TGTGCCACCAGTGATACCGGAGGCCCAGATACGCAGTATTTT. Translating gives CATSDTGGPDTQYF.

The chain carries TRBV5-4 and TRBJ2-3; no reliable D call. Trimming removed 5 bases at V and 2 bases at J, with 9 bases between. Per germline, CDR1 SGHNT and CDR2 YYREEE (reference sequence). CDR3 length: 13 amino acids. In nucleotides, the CDR3 is TGTGCCAGCAGACCTCAGGTCACAGATACGCAGTATTTT. Translating gives CASRPQVTDTQYF.

The rearrangement links TRBV6-6 to TRBJ1-5; a weak D match, TRBD1 (6 bases). Germline lookup yields CDR1 MNHNY and CDR2 SVGAGI (reference sequence). Deletions cut 5 bases from V and 7 bases from J, with 18 bases between. The CDR3 spans 15 residues. The CDR3 nucleotides read TGTGCCAGCAGTCTAGTAACAGGGTATCTGCAGCCCCAGCATTTT. Translation gives CASSLVTGYLQPQHF.

The rearrangement uses TRBV30 and TRBJ2-3, with TRBD1 as a possible D gene (6 bases). V dropped 5 bases and J dropped 2 bases, with 17 bases sitting between them. The length of the CDR3 is 15 residues. CDR1 GTSNPN and CDR2 SVGIG come from the germline V gene (reference sequence). The CDR3: CAWGQSNGNTDTQYF. The CDR3 DNA reads as TGTGCCTGGGGACAGTCAAATGGCAACACAGATACGCAGTATTTT.

The chain is built from TRBV11-3 and TRBJ1-4; D is possibly TRBD1 (5 bases). V was trimmed by 6 bases and J by 7 bases, leaving 15 bases between them. CDR3 size: 14 residues. Germline values: CDR1 SGHNT, CDR2 YENEEA. Here the CDR3 reads CASSRGEGGEKLFF. CDR3 DNA sequence: TGTGCCAGCAGTAGGGGCGAGGGAGGTGAAAAACTGTTTTTT.

The chain recombines TRBV3-1 (or the pseudogene TRBV3-2) with TRBJ2-5; possible D gene TRBD2, 7 bases. Trimming took 3 bases from V and 5 from J, leaving 19 bases between them. CDR3 length: 16 residues. Germline V gene lookup returns CDR1 LGHDT and CDR2 YNNKEL (reference sequence). The CDR3 protein is CASSHGWGASGETQYF. The CDR3 DNA reads as TGTGCCAGCAGCCACGGTTGGGGGGCTAGCGGTGAGACCCAGTACTTC.

This sequence joins TRBV11-3 and TRBJ2-7; 9 bases match TRBD1. Per germline, CDR1 SGHNT and CDR2 YENEEA. This CDR3 is 13 amino acids long. J lost 5 bases, V lost 1 base, and 0 bases had no gene match. The CDR3 loop reads CASSLGDRDEQYF. The DNA for the CDR3 is TGTGCCAGCAGCTTAGGGGACAGGGACGAGCAGTACTTC.

The CDR3 reads CASSQRYTGNQDTEAFF. The DNA for the CDR3 is TGCGCCAGCAGCCAACGCTATACAGGGAACCAGGACACTGAAGCTTTCTTT. The chain combines TRBV4-1 with TRBJ1-1; maybe TRBD1 (6 bases). Germline CDR1 is MGHRA and CDR2 is YSYEKL. CDR3 size: 17 residues. V was shortened by 2 bases and J by 3 bases, with 19 bases between the two germline ends.

This chain connects TRBV20-1 to TRBJ1-2, with D possibly matching TRBD1 (5 bases). V dropped 7 bases and J dropped 10 bases, with 10 bases sitting between them. The CDR3 has 9 residues. Germline V gene sequence: CDR1 DFQATT, CDR2 SNEGSKA (reference sequence). CDR3 residues: CSVGRDYTF. The CDR3 DNA follows: TGCAGTGTGGGGCGGGACTACACCTTC.

The rearrangement uses TRBV15 and TRBJ2-5, with 11 bases identical to TRBD2. V lost 3 bases, J lost 1 base, and 4 bases stayed unmatched. CDR1 and CDR2 (germline): LNHNV, YYDKDF (reference sequence). The length of the CDR3 is 16 residues. CDR3 amino acids: CATSRLTSGIQETQYF. DNA for the CDR3: TGTGCCACCAGCAGGCTGACTAGCGGGATCCAAGAGACCCAGTACTTC.

This clone was found a few times. The rearrangement uses TRBV27 and TRBJ2-1; possibly TRBD1 for D (6 bases). Looked up from germline, CDR1 is MNHEY and CDR2 is SMNVEV (reference sequence). This CDR3 contains 16 residues. The V gene lost 2 bases and the J gene lost 5 bases, with 16 bases spanning the gap. CDR3 region: CASSLGLWGRDNEQFF. DNA of the CDR3: TGTGCCAGCAGTTTAGGGTTGTGGGGGCGAGACAATGAGCAGTTCTTC.

The chain uses TRBV27 and TRBJ1-1; 9 nucleotides align to TRBD1. V lost 6 bases and J lost 4; bases outside the gene matches: 3. This CDR3 spans 13 amino acids. CDR1 and CDR2 (germline): MNHEY, SMNVEV (reference sequence). The CDR3 bases are TGTGCCAGCAGCTGGACAGGGGCCACTGAAGCTTTCTTT. Translated: CASSWTGATEAFF.